This is a list of T cell receptor beta chains from one sample in a study of T cells after posttransplantation cyclophosphamide. This table comes from immunoSEQ multiplex PCR, and its TCRdb copy is limited to in-frame clones, with some not included. The sample contains about 16,000 clones, about nine tenths of which appear only once. The material sequenced was PBMCs, taken after an allogeneic stem cell transplant with a calcineurin inhibitor and methotrexate. The receptors derive from a male patient aged 50 to 59 who received an allogeneic stem cell transplant from an unrelated donor, was CMV-positive, and had chronic GVHD only. The graft donor may be the source of some T cells. The CDR3 runs from the conserved cysteine through the conserved F or W. The D gene is left open where the match is weak. A row's size may be missing; if present it is once, few, many or a size class.

TRBV2,.,TRBJ2-7,.,CARSRGSGYEQYF,TGTGCCAGGAGTCGGGGGTCTGGCTACGAGCAGTACTTC
TRBV6-1,.,TRBJ1-2,.,CASSEVEGDTNSFGYTF,TGTGCCAGCAGTGAAGTTGAAGGGGACACCAACTCTTTTGGCTACACCTTC
TRBV28,once,TRBJ2-7,.,CASSQDRMAAREQYF,TGTGCCAGCAGCCAAGACCGAATGGCGGCACGCGAGCAGTACTTC
TRBV5-1,few,TRBJ2-6,.,CASTPGSGANVLTF,TGCGCCAGCACCCCAGGGTCTGGGGCCAACGTCCTGACTTTC
TRBV7-2,.,TRBJ2-1,TRBD2,CAISFVAGSLRNEQFF,TGTGCCATCAGCTTCGTAGCGGGGTCTCTTCGGAATGAGCAGTTCTTC
TRBV4-3,.,TRBJ2-7,.,CASSLIAAGAYEQYF,TGCGCCAGCAGCCTTATCGCCGCCGGAGCCTACGAGCAGTACTTC
TRBV5-1,.,TRBJ2-3,TRBD1,CASSSGATGPAADTQYF,TGCGCCAGCAGCTCCGGCGCGACAGGGCCCGCCGCAGATACGCAGTATTTT
TRBV6-4,once,TRBJ2-7,.,CASSAVCTTEGEQYF,TGTGCCAGCAGTGCGGTTTGCACCACAGAAGGCGAGCAGTACTTC
TRBV28,.,TRBJ2-2,TRBD2,CASSFFGLALTGELFF,TGTGCCAGCAGTTTTTTTGGACTAGCGCTCACCGGGGAGCTGTTTTTT
TRBV19,.,TRBJ2-2,.,CASSIGKNTGELFF,TGTGCCAGTAGTATCGGGAAGAACACCGGGGAGCTGTTTTTT
TRBV29-1,.,TRBJ2-7,.,CSVLGGEIYEQYF,TGCAGCGTTCTAGGGGGAGAAATCTACGAGCAGTACTTC
TRBV28,.,TRBJ2-3,.,CASSLFSGSDTQYF,TGTGCCAGCAGTTTATTCTCGGGTTCAGATACGCAGTATTTT
TRBV6-5,.,TRBJ1-1,.,CASRINKNTEAFF,TGTGCCAGCAGAATTAACAAGAACACTGAAGCTTTCTTT
TRBV7-9,.,TRBJ2-3,TRBD2,CASSLSLAGDTDTQYF,TGTGCCAGCAGCCTTTCACTAGCGGGAGACACAGATACGCAGTATTTT
TRBV5-6,.,TRBJ1-2,.,CASGNGRGDGYTF,TGTGCCAGCGGAAACGGCAGGGGTGATGGCTACACCTTC
TRBV9,.,TRBJ1-1,.,CASRSGFNTEAFF,TGTGCCAGCAGGTCAGGGTTTAACACTGAAGCTTTCTTT
TRBV5-1,.,TRBJ2-3,TRBD1,CASGTGTGGPDTQYF,TGCGCCAGCGGCACCGGGACAGGGGGGCCAGATACGCAGTATTTT
TRBV9,.,TRBJ2-7,TRBD1,CASSVEGGDEQYF,TGTGCCAGCAGCGTAGAAGGGGGCGACGAGCAGTACTTC
TRBV29-1,once,TRBJ2-3,.,CSAMRGFSDTQYF,TGCAGCGCTATGAGGGGGTTTTCGGATACGCAGTATTTT
TRBV19,.,TRBJ2-1,TRBD2,CASKGGTSGSVRQFF,TGTGCCAGTAAAGGAGGGACTAGCGGTAGCGTTCGACAGTTCTTC
TRBV5-8,.,TRBJ2-3,TRBD2,CASSAGLAATDTQYF,TGTGCCAGCAGCGCGGGACTAGCGGCCACAGATACGCAGTATTTT
TRBV5-1,.,TRBJ2-3,.,CASSHTSTDTQYF,TGCGCCAGCAGCCATACTAGCACAGATACGCAGTATTTT
TRBV19,.,TRBJ1-6,.,CATKSNYFGDSPLHF,TGTGCCACCAAATCGAATTATTTCGGGGATTCACCCCTCCACTTT
TRBV4-1,once,TRBJ2-7,TRBD1,CASSQEDETGAFKQYF,TGCGCCAGCAGCCAAGAGGACGAGACAGGGGCCTTTAAGCAGTACTTC
TRBV7-2,.,TRBJ2-5,.,CASSLEYGGETQYF,TGTGCCAGCAGCTTAGAGTACGGGGGAGAGACCCAGTACTTC
TRBV4-2,.,TRBJ2-3,TRBD2,CASSQDGLAGVVTDTQYF,TGTGCCAGCAGCCAAGACGGGCTAGCGGGAGTGGTCACAGATACGCAGTATTTT
TRBV11-2,.,TRBJ2-6,.,CASSLDRTSGANVLTF,TGTGCCAGCAGCTTAGACAGAACCTCTGGGGCCAACGTCCTGACTTTC
TRBV7-8,.,TRBJ1-6,.,CASSSSPSPLHF,TGTGCCAGCAGCTCAAGCCCATCACCCCTCCACTTT
TRBV6-5,.,TRBJ1-3,TRBD1,CASSAGGPGNTIYF,TGTGCCAGCAGTGCAGGGGGCCCTGGAAACACCATATATTTT
TRBV5-6,.,TRBJ2-3,TRBD2,CASSSWTSGKAADTQYF,TGTGCCAGCAGCTCGTGGACTAGCGGGAAGGCAGCAGATACGCAGTATTTT
TRBV5-1,.,TRBJ2-1,.,CASSPTNYNEQFF,TGCGCCAGCAGCCCCACTAATTACAATGAGCAGTTCTTC